These 4 T cell receptor beta chains originate from one sample sequenced in a study of T cell responses to AZD1222 COVID-19 vaccine. Profiling relied on immunoSEQ multiplex PCR, and the TCRdb table lists in-frame clones only, not all of them. The table has 140,000 to 150,000 clones, approximately 90% seen once. The source material was peripheral blood, sampled on day 0 of AZD1222 vaccination. These receptors all come from an adult in good health.

This chain joins TRBV12-3 or TRBV12-4 and TRBJ1-1, with a tentative D call TRBD1 (6 bases). Trimming stripped 5 bases from V and 6 bases from J, with 13 bases between. This CDR3 spans 13 amino acids. The CDR3 protein is CASSPRGGAEAFF. DNA of the CDR3: TGTGCCAGCAGTCCGCGAGGGGGGGCTGAAGCTTTCTTT.

This chain uses TRBV7-2 with TRBJ2-1, with D possibly being TRBD1 (5 bases). The CDR3 runs 15 residues. The germline V gene has CDR1 SGHTA and CDR2 FQGNSA. V was pared by 2 bases and J by 8 bases, with 16 bases between. CDR3 region: CASSLMGPAIDEQFF. In DNA, the CDR3 is TGTGCCAGCAGCTTAATGGGGCCCGCCATCGATGAGCAGTTCTTC.

The rearrangement links TRBV7-3 to TRBJ2-1; possibly TRBD2 for D (6 bases). The V end lost 0 bases, the J end lost 11 bases, and 26 bases lay between the germline ends. Germline V gene data show CDR1 as SGHTA and CDR2 as FQGTGA. The CDR3 covers 18 residues. The CDR3 protein is CASSLTVIRAGPGSKQFF. The CDR3 DNA follows: TGTGCCAGCAGCTTAACGGTTATCCGGGCCGGCCCCGGGAGTAAGCAGTTCTTC. Full variable domain (remainder filled in from reference TRBV7-3 and TRBJ2-1): GAGVSQTPSNKVTEKGKYVELRCDPISGHTALYWYRQSLGQGPEFLIYFQGTGAADDSGLPNDRFFAVRPEGSVSTLKIQRTERGDSAVYLCASSLTVIRAGPGSKQFFGPGTRLTVL.

The V call is TRBV3-1 (or the pseudogene TRBV3-2), the J call TRBJ2-3; 14 bases are shared with TRBD2. V lost 1 base, J lost 2 bases, and 5 bases stayed unmatched. Looked up from germline, CDR1 is LGHDT and CDR2 is YNNKEL (reference sequence). CDR3 size: 18 residues. The CDR3 bases are TGTGCCAGCAGCCAAGGGGGACTAGCGGGGGAGATCACAGATACGCAGTATTTT. It encodes CASSQGGLAGEITDTQYF.